The TCR beta chain under discussion was sequenced for a study of human thymus T cells. Thymus specimens were resections from corrective heart surgery. This CDR3 comprises 13 residues. V lost 8 bases, J lost 9 bases, and 8 bases stayed unmatched. Per the germline V gene, CDR1 is SNHLY and CDR2 is FYNNEI. Profiled with immunoSEQ multiplex PCR; TCRdb holds only in-frame clones, not every one. The table lists 75,000 to 90,000 clones, just over 95% of them singletons. The chain has TRBV2 and TRBJ2-1; TRBD1 aligns across 9 bases. The specimen sequenced was thymus tissue. This TCR was recovered from a boy younger than two with a congenital heart defect but otherwise immunologically healthy. The CDR3: CASEGDRASEQFF. The CDR3, as DNA: TGTGCCAGCGAAGGGGACAGGGCGAGTGAGCAGTTCTTC.